The 18 T cell receptor beta chains below all came from one sample that was sequenced in a study of T cell responses to AZD1222 COVID-19 vaccine. Some clones are missing from TCRdb's copy, which holds only in-frame ones; the method was immunoSEQ multiplex PCR. Among about 84,000 clones, around 89% were seen once, and the ten largest hold roughly 29%. Sequencing was performed on peripheral blood, taken on day 0 of AZD1222 vaccination. The receptors were sampled from an adult in good health.

The chain recombines TRBV9 with TRBJ2-3, with TRBD2 matching over 11 bases. The junction had 9 bases not matched to a gene; V was cut back by 2 bases and J by 4 bases. Germline CDR1 and CDR2: SGDLS and YYNGEE. The CDR3 contains 17 residues. As DNA, the CDR3 is TGTGCCAGCAGCGTGCCTAGCGGGAGGTGGGATCCAGATACGCAGTATTTT. It specifies CASSVPSGRWDPDTQYF.

The chain uses TRBV4-2 and TRBJ2-5, with 10 bases fitting TRBD2. This CDR3 has 16 amino acids. Trimming removed 3 bases from V and 4 bases from J; junction bases left unmatched: 8. Germline V CDR1 and CDR2: LGHNA, YNFKEQ. CDR3 region: CASSQELAGRAETQYF. The CDR3 bases are TGTGCCAGCAGCCAGGAACTAGCGGGAAGGGCAGAGACCCAGTACTTC.

This chain uses TRBV6-1 with TRBJ1-6; D gene ambiguous. The length of the CDR3 is 13 residues. The germline V gene encodes CDR1 MNHNS and CDR2 SASEGT. The V end lost 2 bases, the J end lost 7 bases, and 6 bases lay between the germline ends. The chain's CDR3 is CASSENENSPLHF. CDR3 sequence (DNA): TGTGCCAGCAGTGAAAATGAGAATTCACCCCTCCACTTT.

The chain couples TRBV7-5 to TRBJ1-2. TRBV7-5 is a pseudogene segment. The CDR3 is 14 residues long. The CDR3 DNA reads TGTGTCAGAATAACGGCAGCAAACCGGGGTGGCTACACCTTC. Translating it yields CVRITAANRGGYTF.

The chain links TRBV5-8 to TRBJ1-4; 7 positions match TRBD1. CDR1 SGHTS and CDR2 YDEGEE come from the germline V gene. With 1 base clipped from V and 11 bases from J, the junction kept 17 bases outside the gene matches. The CDR3 loop spans 17 amino acids. The CDR3 DNA follows: TGTGCCAGCAGCTTGAATTTGGGTCCGAGACAGGGTCACAAACTGTTTTTT. Amino acid sequence: CASSLNLGPRQGHKLFF. The entire variable domain, with the rest obtained from reference TRBV5-8 and TRBJ1-4, is as follows: EAGVTQSPTHLIKTRGQQATLRCSPISGHTSVYWYQQALGLGLQFLLWYDEGEERNRGNFPPRFSGRQFPNYSSELNVNALELEDSALYLCASSLNLGPRQGHKLFFGSGTQLSVL.

The sample holds a few counts of this clone. The rearrangement uses TRBV5-6 and TRBJ1-2; D gene uncertain. Germline values: CDR1 SGHDT, CDR2 YYEEEE. The CDR3 is 17 residues long. Between the trimmed V and J ends, which lost 2 bases and 2 bases, there was a span of 19 bases. The CDR3 DNA reads as TGTGCCAGCAGCTTTCTATGGCGGGGAAAGGTGAACTATGGCTACACCTTC. Translated, it gives CASSFLWRGKVNYGYTF.

V and J are TRBV9 and TRBJ2-3; D is unclear. The V end lost 0 bases, the J end lost 4 bases, and 12 bases lay between the germline ends. The CDR3 is made up of 15 amino acids. Looked up from germline, CDR1 is SGDLS and CDR2 is YYNGEE. CDR3 in amino acids: CASSVGLLDADTQYF. In DNA form, the CDR3 reads TGTGCCAGCAGCGTAGGACTGCTAGACGCAGATACGCAGTATTTT.

This chain links TRBV5-1 with TRBJ2-3, with D unresolved. This CDR3 region has 16 residues. V was clipped by 0 bases and J by 2 bases, with 13 bases between them. Per the germline V gene, CDR1 is SGHRS and CDR2 is YFSETQ. CDR3 residues: CASSLALTSLTDTQYF. The CDR3 nucleotides read TGCGCCAGCAGCTTGGCCCTAACAAGTCTCACAGATACGCAGTATTTT.

The chain is built from TRBV5-1 and TRBJ2-1; no reliable D call. V gave up 0 bases and J gave up 0 bases, with 10 bases separating them. This CDR3 has 16 residues. Germline V CDR1 and CDR2: SGHRS, YFSETQ. The CDR3 nucleotides are TGCGCCAGCAGCTTGGACGCCTCCAGCTCCTACAATGAGCAGTTCTTC. It specifies CASSLDASSSYNEQFF.

J is TRBJ1-5 and V is TRBV27; D not resolved. V was trimmed by 5 bases and J by 1 base, leaving 12 bases between them. Per the germline V gene, CDR1 is MNHEY and CDR2 is SMNVEV (reference sequence). The CDR3 is 15 residues long. The DNA of the CDR3 is TGTGCCAGCAGTCTACGGACGGGAAGCAATCAGCCCCAGCATTTT. Its translation: CASSLRTGSNQPQHF.

In this sample, this clone turned up once. The rearrangement links TRBV5-1 to TRBJ2-5; D gene ambiguous. The V gene lost 0 bases and the J gene lost 1 base, with 10 bases spanning the gap. CDR1 SGHRS and CDR2 YFSETQ come from the germline V gene. The CDR3 sequence is 15 residues long. CDR3 region: CASSLVVAGQETQYF. Written as DNA, the CDR3 is TGCGCCAGCAGCTTGGTAGTGGCAGGCCAAGAGACCCAGTACTTC. The whole variable domain, filled in from reference TRBV5-1 and TRBJ2-5, reads KAGVTQTPRYLIKTRGQQVTLSCSPISGHRSVSWYQQTPGQGLQFLFEYFSETQRNKGNFPGRFSGRQFSNSRSEMNVSTLELGDSALYLCASSLVVAGQETQYFGPGTRLLVL.

Comment on this clone: The junction departs from germline at one end; a sequencing error may be responsible. The chain couples TRBV7-9 to TRBJ1-2; TRBD1 matches 8 bases. Germline assignment: CDR1 SEHNR and CDR2 FQNEAQ (reference sequence). The CDR3 is made up of 17 amino acids. CDR3: CASSLGRTGPNYGGYTF. CDR3 nucleotides: TGTGCCAGCAGTTTAGGAAGGACAGGGCCTAACTATGGCGGCTACACCTTC.

The chain links TRBV3-1 (or the pseudogene TRBV3-2) to TRBJ2-1, with 7 bases matching TRBD2. The CDR3 is 15 amino acids. Trimming at V came to 5 bases and at J to 9 bases, leaving 13 bases not matched to a gene. CDR1 and CDR2 (germline): LGHDT, YNNKEL (reference sequence). CDR3 bases: TGTGCCAGCAGCGACTGGACTAGAAATTCGGGTGAGCAGTTCTTC. It encodes CASSDWTRNSGEQFF.

Only one count was recorded for this clone. The chain couples TRBV18 to TRBJ2-6; D is ambiguous. Germline V lookup: CDR1 KGHSH, CDR2 LQKENI. This CDR3 is 16 amino acids long. V was trimmed by 3 bases and J by 2 bases, leaving 11 bases between them. In DNA, the CDR3 is TGTGCCAGCTCACCTGAGGCAATGGCTGGGGCCAACGTCCTGACTTTC. Translating gives CASSPEAMAGANVLTF.

The chain combines TRBV11-3 with TRBJ2-2; 9 bases agree with TRBD1. The CDR3 length is 15 residues. From germline, CDR1 is SGHNT and CDR2 YENEEA. V lost 3 bases to trimming and J lost 4 bases; unmatched junction nucleotides: 3. CDR3 bases: TGTGCCAGCAGCTTCCGACAGGGGGGCACCGGGGAGCTGTTTTTT. It specifies CASSFRQGGTGELFF.

The chain couples TRBV2 to TRBJ2-3; 7 bases line up with TRBD2. This CDR3 spans 17 amino acids. V lost 4 bases, J lost 0 bases, and 10 bases stayed unmatched. Germline CDR1 is SNHLY and CDR2 is FYNNEI. CDR3 DNA sequence: TGTGCCAGCAGTGGGTCTTCGGGACTACCTAGCACAGATACGCAGTATTTT. This codes for CASSGSSGLPSTDTQYF.

The sample holds a few counts of this clone. This chain joins TRBV6-5 and TRBJ1-3; D is unclear. Trimming stripped 4 bases from V and 0 bases from J, with 10 bases between. Per germline, CDR1 MNHEY and CDR2 SVGAGI. This CDR3 is built from 15 residues. For the CDR3, the DNA is TGTGCCAGCAGTTCTTCCTTTAGCTCTGGAAACACCATATATTTT. This translates into CASSSSFSSGNTIYF.

The chain joins TRBV6-2 or TRBV6-3 to TRBJ2-2, with 9 bases that match TRBD1. Germline loops: CDR1 MNHEY, CDR2 SVGEGT. V lost 4 bases to trimming and J lost 6 bases; unmatched junction nucleotides: 9. There are 16 residues in the CDR3. CDR3: CASSSTLGQGAGELFF. CDR3 sequence (DNA): TGTGCCAGCAGTTCGACCTTGGGACAGGGTGCCGGGGAGCTGTTTTTT.